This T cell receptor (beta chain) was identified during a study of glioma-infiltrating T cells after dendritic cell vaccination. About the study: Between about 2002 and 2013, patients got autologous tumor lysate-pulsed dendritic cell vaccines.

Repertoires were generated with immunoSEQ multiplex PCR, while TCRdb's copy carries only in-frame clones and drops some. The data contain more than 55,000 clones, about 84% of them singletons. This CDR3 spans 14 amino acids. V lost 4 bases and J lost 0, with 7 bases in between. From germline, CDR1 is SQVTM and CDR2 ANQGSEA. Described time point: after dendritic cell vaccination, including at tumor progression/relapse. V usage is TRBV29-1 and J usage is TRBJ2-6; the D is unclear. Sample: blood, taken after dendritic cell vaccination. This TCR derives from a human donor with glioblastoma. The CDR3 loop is CSVGQPSGANVLTF. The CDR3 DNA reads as TGCAGCGTTGGACAACCCTCTGGGGCCAACGTCCTGACTTTC.